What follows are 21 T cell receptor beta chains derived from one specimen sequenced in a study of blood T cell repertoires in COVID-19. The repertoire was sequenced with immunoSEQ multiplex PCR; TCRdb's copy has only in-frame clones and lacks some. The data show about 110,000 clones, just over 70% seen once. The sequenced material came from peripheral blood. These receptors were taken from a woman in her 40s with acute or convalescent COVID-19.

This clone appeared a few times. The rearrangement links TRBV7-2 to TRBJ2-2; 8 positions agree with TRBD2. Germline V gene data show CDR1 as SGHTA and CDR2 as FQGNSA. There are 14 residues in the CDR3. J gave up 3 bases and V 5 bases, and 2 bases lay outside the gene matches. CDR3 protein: CASSRGGYTGELFF. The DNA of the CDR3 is TGTGCCAGCAGCCGGGGGGGCTACACCGGGGAGCTGTTTTTT.

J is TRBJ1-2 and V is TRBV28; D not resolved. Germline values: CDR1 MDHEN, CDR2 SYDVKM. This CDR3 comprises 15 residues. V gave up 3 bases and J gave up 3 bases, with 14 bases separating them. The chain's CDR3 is CASSFAGAVDYGYTF. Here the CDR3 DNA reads TGTGCCAGCAGTTTTGCGGGCGCCGTCGACTATGGCTACACCTTC.

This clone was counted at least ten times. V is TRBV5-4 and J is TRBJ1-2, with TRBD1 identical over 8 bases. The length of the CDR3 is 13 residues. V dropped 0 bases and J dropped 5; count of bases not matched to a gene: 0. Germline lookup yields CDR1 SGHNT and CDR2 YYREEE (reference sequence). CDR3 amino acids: CASSLGTGYGYTF. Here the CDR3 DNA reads TGTGCCAGCAGCTTGGGGACAGGGTATGGCTACACCTTC.

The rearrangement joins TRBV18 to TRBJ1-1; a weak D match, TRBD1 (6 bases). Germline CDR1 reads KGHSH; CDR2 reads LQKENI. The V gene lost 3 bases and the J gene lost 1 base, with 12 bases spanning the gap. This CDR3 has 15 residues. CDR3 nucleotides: TGTGCCAGCTCACCGACCCTGACAGGGAACACTGAAGCTTTCTTT. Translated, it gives CASSPTLTGNTEAFF.

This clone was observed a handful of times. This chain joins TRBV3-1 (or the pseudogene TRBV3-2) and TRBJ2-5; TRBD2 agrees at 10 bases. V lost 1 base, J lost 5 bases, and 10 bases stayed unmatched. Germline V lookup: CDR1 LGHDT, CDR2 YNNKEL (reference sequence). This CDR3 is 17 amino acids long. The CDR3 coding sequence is TGTGCCAGCAGCCAAGGGTATATAGCGGGGGGCATGGAGACCCAGTACTTC. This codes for CASSQGYIAGGMETQYF.

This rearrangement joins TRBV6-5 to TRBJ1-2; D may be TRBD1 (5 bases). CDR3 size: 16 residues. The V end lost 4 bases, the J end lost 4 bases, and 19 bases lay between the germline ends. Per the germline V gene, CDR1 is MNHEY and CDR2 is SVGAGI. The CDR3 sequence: CASSSPWARALYGYTF. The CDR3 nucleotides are TGTGCCAGCAGTTCCCCCTGGGCCAGGGCCCTCTATGGCTACACCTTC.

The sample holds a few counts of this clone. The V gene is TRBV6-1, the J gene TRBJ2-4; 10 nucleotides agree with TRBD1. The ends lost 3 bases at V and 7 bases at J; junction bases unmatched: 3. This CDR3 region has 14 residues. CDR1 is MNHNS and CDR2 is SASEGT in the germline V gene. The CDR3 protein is CASSETGGFNIQYF. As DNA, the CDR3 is TGTGCCAGCAGTGAGACAGGGGGCTTCAACATTCAGTACTTC.

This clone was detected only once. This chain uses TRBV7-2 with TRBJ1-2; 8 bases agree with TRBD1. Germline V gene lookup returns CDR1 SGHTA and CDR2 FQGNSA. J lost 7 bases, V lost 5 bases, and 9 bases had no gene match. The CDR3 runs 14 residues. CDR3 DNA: TGTGCCAGCAGCGCCACCAGGGGGCCTGGTGGCTACACCTTC. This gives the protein CASSATRGPGGYTF.

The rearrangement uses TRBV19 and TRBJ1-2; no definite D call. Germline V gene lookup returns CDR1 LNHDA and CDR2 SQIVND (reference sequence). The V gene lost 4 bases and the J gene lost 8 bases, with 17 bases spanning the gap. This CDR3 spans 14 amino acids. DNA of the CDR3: TGTGCCAGTAGTAAATTAGTATCCCACTTGGGCTACACCTTC. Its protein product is CASSKLVSHLGYTF.

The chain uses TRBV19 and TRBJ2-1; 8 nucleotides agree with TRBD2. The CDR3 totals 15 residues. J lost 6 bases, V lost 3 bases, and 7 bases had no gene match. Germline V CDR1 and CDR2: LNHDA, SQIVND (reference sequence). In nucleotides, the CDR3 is TGTGCCAGTAGTATCCGCCGCGGGGGGATCAATGAGCAGTTCTTC. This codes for CASSIRRGGINEQFF.

The CDR3 here is CASSLGTGKAGYTF. The CDR3 region has the DNA TGTGCCAGCAGCTTGGGGACAGGCAAGGCTGGCTACACCTTC. The chain links TRBV7-2 to TRBJ1-2; TRBD1 matches 8 bases. There are 14 residues in the CDR3. The ends lost 3 bases at V and 7 bases at J; junction bases unmatched: 7. Germline-derived CDR1 and CDR2 are SGHTA and FQGNSA.

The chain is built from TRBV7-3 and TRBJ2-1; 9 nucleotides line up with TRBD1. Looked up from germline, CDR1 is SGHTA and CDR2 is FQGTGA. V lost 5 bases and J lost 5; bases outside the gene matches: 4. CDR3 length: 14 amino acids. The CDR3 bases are TGTGCCAGCAGCCCGACAGGGGGAAACAATGAGCAGTTCTTC. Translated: CASSPTGGNNEQFF.

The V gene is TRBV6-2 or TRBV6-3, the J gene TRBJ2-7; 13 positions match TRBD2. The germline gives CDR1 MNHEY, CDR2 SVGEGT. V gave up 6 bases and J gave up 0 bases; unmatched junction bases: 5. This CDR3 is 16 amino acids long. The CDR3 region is CASSDGLAGDSYEQYF. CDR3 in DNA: TGTGCCAGCAGCGACGGACTAGCGGGGGACTCCTACGAGCAGTACTTC.

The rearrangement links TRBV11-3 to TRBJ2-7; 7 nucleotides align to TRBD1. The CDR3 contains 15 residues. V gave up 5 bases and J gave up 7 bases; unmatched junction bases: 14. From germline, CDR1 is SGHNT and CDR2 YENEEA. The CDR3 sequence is CASSRSGAGGEEQYF. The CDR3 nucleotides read TGTGCCAGCAGCCGTAGTGGGGCAGGGGGAGAAGAGCAGTACTTC. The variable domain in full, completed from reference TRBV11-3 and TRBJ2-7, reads EAGVVQSPRYKIIEKKQPVAFWCNPISGHNTLYWYLQNLGQGPELLIRYENEEAVDDSQLPKDRFSAERLKGVDSTLKIQPAELGDSAVYLCASSRSGAGGEEQYFGPGTRLTVT.

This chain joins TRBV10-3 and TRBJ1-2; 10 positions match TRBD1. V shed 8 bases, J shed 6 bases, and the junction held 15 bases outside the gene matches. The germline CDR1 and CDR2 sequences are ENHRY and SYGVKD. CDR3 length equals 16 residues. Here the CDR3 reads CAIGLNSGTGVNGYTF. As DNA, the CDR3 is TGTGCCATCGGCCTAAATTCCGGGACAGGGGTTAATGGCTACACCTTC.

Here the CDR3 reads CASSQGLAGGLGELFF. The CDR3 nucleotides are TGCGCCAGCAGCCAGGGACTAGCGGGGGGGCTTGGGGAGCTGTTTTTT. The chain recombines TRBV4-1 with TRBJ2-2; 16 nucleotides match TRBD2. V dropped 3 bases and J dropped 8; count of bases not matched to a gene: 3. The CDR3 is made up of 16 amino acids. The germline gives CDR1 MGHRA, CDR2 YSYEKL.

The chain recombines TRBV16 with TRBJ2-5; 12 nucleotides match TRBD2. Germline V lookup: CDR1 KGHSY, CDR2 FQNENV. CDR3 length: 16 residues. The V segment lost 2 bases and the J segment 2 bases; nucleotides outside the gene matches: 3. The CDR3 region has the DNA TGTGCCAGCAGCCAACGGCTAGCGGGGGGGCAAGAGACCCAGTACTTC. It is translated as CASSQRLAGGQETQYF.

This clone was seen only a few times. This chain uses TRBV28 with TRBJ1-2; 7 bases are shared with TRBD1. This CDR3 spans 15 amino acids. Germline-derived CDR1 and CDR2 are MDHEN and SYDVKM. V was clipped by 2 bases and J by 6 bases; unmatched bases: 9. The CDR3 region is CASSLEPQGLDGYTF. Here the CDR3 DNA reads TGTGCCAGCAGTTTAGAGCCACAGGGGTTGGATGGCTACACCTTC.

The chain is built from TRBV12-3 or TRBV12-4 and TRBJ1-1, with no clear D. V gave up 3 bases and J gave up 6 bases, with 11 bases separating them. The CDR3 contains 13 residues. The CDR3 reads CASSFGVLAEAFF. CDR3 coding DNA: TGTGCCAGCAGTTTCGGGGTTTTGGCTGAAGCTTTCTTT.

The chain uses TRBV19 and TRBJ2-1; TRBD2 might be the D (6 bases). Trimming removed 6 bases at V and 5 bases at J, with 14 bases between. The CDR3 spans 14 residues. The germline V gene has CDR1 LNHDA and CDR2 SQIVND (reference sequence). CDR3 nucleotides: TGTGCCAGTAGACGGGTCGGAGGGGACAATGAGCAGTTCTTC. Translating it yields CASRRVGGDNEQFF. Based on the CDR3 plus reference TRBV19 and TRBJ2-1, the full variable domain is DGGITQSPKYLFRKEGQNVTLSCEQNLNHDAMYWYRQDPGQGLRLIYYSQIVNDFQKGDIAEGYSVSREKKESFPLTVTSAQKNPTAFYLCASRRVGGDNEQFFGPGTRLTVL.

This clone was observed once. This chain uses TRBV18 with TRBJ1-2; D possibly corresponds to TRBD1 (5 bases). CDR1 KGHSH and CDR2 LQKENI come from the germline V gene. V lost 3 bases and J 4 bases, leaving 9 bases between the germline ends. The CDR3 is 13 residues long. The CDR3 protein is CASSPGGIYGYTF. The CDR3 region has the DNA TGTGCCAGCTCACCGGGGGGAATCTATGGCTACACCTTC.